Shown below are 25 T cell receptor beta chains from a single sample sequenced in a study of CD8+CD57+ T cells in acquired aplastic anemia. By flow cytometry, patients selected for sequencing had shown an expansion of CD8+CD57+ cells. Genomic DNA constituted the template upon which TCR beta VDJ and CDR3 profiling was performed. Each CDR3 protein gets one entry after TCRdb re-called the reads with MiXCR. The sample yields about 160,000 distinct CDR3 sequences, 48% seen once. What was sequenced was sorted CD4+, CD8+, or CD8+CD57+ T cells (not recorded which) from PBMCs. These receptors were obtained from a human donor with aplastic anemia.

The chain employs TRBV24-1 and TRBJ1-2; TRBD1 aligns across 9 bases. CDR1 KGHDR and CDR2 SFDVKD come from the germline V gene. The CDR3 runs to 15 residues. V dropped 4 bases and J dropped 2; count of bases not matched to a gene: 4. The chain's CDR3 is CATSDTGTGNYGYTF. CDR3 DNA: TGTGCCACCAGTGACACCGGGACAGGGAACTATGGCTACACCTTC.

The chain has TRBV7-9 and TRBJ1-6; 7 positions match TRBD1. CDR3 length equals 14 residues. V was pared by 5 bases and J by 6 bases, with 4 bases of the junction left unmatched. The germline V gene has CDR1 SEHNR and CDR2 FQNEAQ (reference sequence). CDR3 DNA sequence: TGTGCCAGCAGCCCGGGACAGTTTAATTCACCCCTCCACTTT. It translates to CASSPGQFNSPLHF.

V and J are TRBV7-2 and TRBJ1-5, with D unresolved. Germline loops: CDR1 SGHTA, CDR2 FQGNSA. Trimming removed 1 base at V and 10 bases at J, with 11 bases between. The CDR3 is 13 residues long. The CDR3 DNA reads TGTGCCAGCAGCTTAGGGAGTACCGGCCCCCAGCATTTT. This sequence encodes CASSLGSTGPQHF.

The V and J genes are TRBV5-6 and TRBJ1-1; perhaps TRBD1 as D (5 bases). This CDR3 is built from 12 residues. Germline values: CDR1 SGHDT, CDR2 YYEEEE. V was shortened by 1 base and J by 11 bases, with 12 bases between the two germline ends. CDR3 in DNA: TGTGCCAGCAGCTTGACGGGGGAGTTGGCTTTCTTT. Translation gives CASSLTGELAFF.

V usage is TRBV7-3 and J usage is TRBJ2-5, with TRBD2 identical over 13 bases. Trimming at V came to 10 bases and at J to 4 bases, leaving 3 bases not matched to a gene. The CDR3 is 13 amino acids. CDR1 SGHTA and CDR2 FQGTGA come from the germline V gene. The CDR3 sequence: CATGLAGSETQYF. The CDR3 coding sequence is TGTGCCACGGGACTAGCGGGATCAGAGACCCAGTACTTC.

The chain couples TRBV7-8 to TRBJ2-1; D uncertain. With 5 bases removed from V and 9 bases from J, the gap between germline ends came to 11 bases. CDR1 is SGHVS, CDR2 FQNEAQ, per germline. The length of the CDR3 is 12 residues. The CDR3 nucleotides read TGTGCCAGCAGCCCCGGCCCGGGTGAGCAGTTCTTC. It specifies CASSPGPGEQFF.

The V call is TRBV24-1, the J call TRBJ2-3; D call uncertain. The CDR3 runs to 15 residues. V was pared by 3 bases and J by 7 bases, with 16 bases between. CDR1 is KGHDR and CDR2 is SFDVKD in the germline V gene. The CDR3 protein is CATSDRSLLPYTQYF. The CDR3 DNA is TGTGCCACCAGTGATCGGTCGCTCCTACCCTATACGCAGTATTTT.

This clonotype was counted only a few times. CDR3 nucleotide sequence: TGTGCCACCAGCTTCGAACTGGGGAGCAATCAGCCCCAGCATTTT. Translating it yields CATSFELGSNQPQHF. V usage is TRBV15 and J usage is TRBJ1-5; D is unresolved. This CDR3 contains 15 residues. CDR1 LNHNV and CDR2 YYDKDF come from the germline V gene (reference sequence). V was trimmed by 5 bases and J by 1 base, leaving 12 bases between them.

In this sample, this clonotype turned up many times. The chain employs TRBV4-2 and TRBJ2-7, with 9 bases lining up with TRBD2. This CDR3 has 17 residues. Germline assignment: CDR1 LGHNA and CDR2 YNFKEQ. V shed 0 bases, J shed 7 bases, and the junction held 13 bases outside the gene matches. The CDR3 nucleotides read TGTGCCAGCAGCCAAGAGCCAGCAGGACTAGCGACTGGAGAGCAGTACTTC. It encodes CASSQEPAGLATGEQYF.

In its sample, this clonotype was seen many times. V usage is TRBV29-1 and J usage is TRBJ1-2, with 7 bases fitting TRBD1. Germline V CDR1 and CDR2: SQVTM, ANQGSEA. This CDR3 has 15 amino acids. J was trimmed by 5 bases and V by 0 bases; bases with no gene match: 9. CDR3 sequence (DNA): TGCAGCGTTGAAGAAGGGACAGTAGCGGGGTATGGCTACACCTTC. Protein: CSVEEGTVAGYGYTF.

The chain employs TRBV7-2 and TRBJ1-5; no definite D call. CDR3 length equals 13 residues. With 4 bases removed from V and 6 bases from J, the gap between germline ends came to 10 bases. Germline V gene data show CDR1 as SGHTA and CDR2 as FQGNSA. As DNA, the CDR3 is TGTGCCAGCAGCTCGTACGATAGTCAGCCCCAGCATTTT. Its protein product is CASSSYDSQPQHF. The entire variable domain, with the rest obtained from reference TRBV7-2 and TRBJ1-5, is as follows: GAGVSQSPSNKVTEKGKDVELRCDPISGHTALYWYRQSLGQGLEFLIYFQGNSAPDKSGLPSDRFSAERTGGSVSTLTIQRTQQEDSAVYLCASSSYDSQPQHFGDGTRLSIL.

This clonotype has at least ten counts. The genes are TRBV5-6 and TRBJ2-7; D may be TRBD1 or TRBD2 (5 bases each). The CDR3 has 14 residues. Per germline, CDR1 SGHDT and CDR2 YYEEEE. V was pared by 5 bases and J by 4 bases, with 16 bases between. The CDR3 DNA reads as TGTGCCAGCAGTTTCCCCCGGGACGGTTACGAGCAGTACTTC. It yields the protein CASSFPRDGYEQYF.

This chain connects TRBV13 to TRBJ2-1; TRBD2 agrees at 13 bases. V shed 5 bases and J 5 bases; nucleotides not matched to a gene: 9. CDR1 PRHDT and CDR2 FYEKMQ come from the germline V gene (reference sequence). The CDR3 consists of 17 residues. CDR3 sequence (DNA): TGTGCCAGCAGCGTCGAAGGAGGGACTAGCGGGAACAATGAGCAGTTCTTC. It codes for CASSVEGGTSGNNEQFF. The full variable domain, with the rest looked up from reference TRBV13 and TRBJ2-1, is AAGVIQSPRHLIKEKRETATLKCYPIPRHDTVYWYQQGPGQDPQFLISFYEKMQSDKGSIPDRFSAQQFSDYHSELNMSSLELGDSALYFCASSVEGGTSGNNEQFFGPGTRLTVL.

Many counts were recorded for this clonotype. The V gene is TRBV12-3 or TRBV12-4, the J gene TRBJ2-2; D ambiguous. This CDR3 has 14 amino acids. Trimming cost V 2 bases and J 6 bases, with 10 bases left between them. In nucleotides, the CDR3 is TGTGCCAGCAGTTTACTGGGTTCCGCCGGGGAGCTGTTTTTT. It is translated as CASSLLGSAGELFF.

This clonotype has only one observation. The chain couples TRBV20-1 to TRBJ2-5; 11 nucleotides align to TRBD2. CDR3 length equals 16 residues. Germline V gene sequence: CDR1 DFQATT, CDR2 SNEGSKA (reference sequence). The trim removed 4 bases at V and 4 bases at J, leaving 11 bases unmatched. The CDR3 DNA is TGCAGTGCTACCCGCTCTAGCGGGAGGACCCGAGAGACCCAGTACTTC. Amino acid sequence: CSATRSSGRTRETQYF.

Remarks on this clonotype: This may be a read error: a much more frequent sequence differs by one nucleotide. V gene TRBV6-1 combines with J gene TRBJ1-5; D is unresolved. Germline CDR1 is MNHNS and CDR2 is SASEGT. The CDR3 is 14 residues long. V shed 10 bases and J shed 0 bases, with 13 bases lying between them. CDR3 protein: CATHRGDSNQPQHF. The CDR3 nucleotides read TGTGCCACCCATCGGGGAGATAGCAATCAGCCCCAGCATTTT.

This clonotype was recorded only once. The rearrangement links TRBV7-9 to TRBJ1-1; a weak D match, TRBD1 (5 bases). The CDR3 is 13 residues long. The germline V gene encodes CDR1 SEHNR and CDR2 FQNEAQ (reference sequence). V lost 6 bases to trimming and J lost 2 bases, with 10 bases between them. Here the CDR3 reads CASRERDNTEAFF. The CDR3 DNA follows: TGTGCCAGCAGGGAGCGGGACAACACTGAAGCTTTCTTT.

On this clonotype itself: Possible read error: a much larger clone is one base away. The chain joins TRBV3-1 to TRBJ2-3, with D perhaps matching TRBD2 (5 bases). V gave up 1 base and J gave up 4 bases, with 6 bases separating them. This CDR3 is built from 13 residues. Germline-derived CDR1 and CDR2 are LGHDT and YNNKEL (reference sequence). CDR3 bases: TGTGCCAGCAGCCAAGGGGGAGCAGATACGCAGTATTTT. It codes for CASSQGGADTQYF.

On this clonotype itself: This clone may be a read error of a much larger clone one base away. V gene TRBV12-3 or TRBV12-4 combines with J gene TRBJ1-5; TRBD1 agrees at 7 bases. V lost 8 bases and J lost 3; bases outside the gene matches: 7. The CDR3 extends over 14 amino acids. CDR3 residues: CASHTGEPNQPQHF. CDR3 in DNA: TGTGCCAGCCACACAGGGGAGCCCAATCAGCCCCAGCATTTT.

This clonotype appeared a few times. The rearrangement uses TRBV7-8 and TRBJ2-7; D might be TRBD2 (5 bases). Germline V gives CDR1 SGHVS, CDR2 FQNEAQ. V lost 2 bases and J lost 2, with 13 bases in between. The CDR3 is made up of 15 amino acids. Here the CDR3 DNA reads TGTGCCAGCAGCTTAAATAGCGTACTCCCCTACGAGCAGTACTTC. It translates to CASSLNSVLPYEQYF. The whole variable domain, remainder taken from reference TRBV7-8 and TRBJ2-7, is GAGVSQSPRYKVAKRGQDVALRCDPISGHVSLFWYQQALGQGPEFLTYFQNEAQLDKSGLPSDRFFAERPEGSVSTLKIQRTQQEDSAVYLCASSLNSVLPYEQYFGPGTRLTVT.

This clonotype was counted ten times or more. The rearrangement uses TRBV24-1 and TRBJ1-5; D is uncertain. The CDR3 has 14 residues. Germline CDR1 and CDR2: KGHDR and SFDVKD. V lost 3 bases, J lost 3 bases, and 8 bases lay in between. The CDR3 protein is CATSDQDYNQPQHF. The CDR3 DNA follows: TGTGCCACCAGTGATCAGGATTACAATCAGCCCCAGCATTTT.

The count of this clonotype is one. The CDR3 protein is CASGSDTEAFF. CDR3 bases: TGTGCCAGTGGGAGTGACACTGAAGCTTTCTTT. The chain employs TRBV19 and TRBJ1-1; D is uncertain. Trimming left V 8 bases short and J 3 bases short, with 7 bases between. Germline CDR1 and CDR2: LNHDA and SQIVND (reference sequence). CDR3 size: 11 residues.

V is TRBV2 and J is TRBJ2-2, with D possibly being TRBD1 or TRBD2 (5 bases each). Trimming removed 5 bases from V and 3 bases from J, with 13 bases in between. The germline CDR1 and CDR2 sequences are SNHLY and FYNNEI. The CDR3 spans 15 residues. For the CDR3, the DNA is TGTGCCAGCAGTCCCGGGACGGGCCACACCGGGGAGCTGTTTTTT. It encodes CASSPGTGHTGELFF.

This clonotype has a handful of counts. The junction differs from germline at one of its ends, possibly a read error. The chain links TRBV15 to TRBJ2-5; 10 bases line up with TRBD1. The germline gives CDR1 LNHNV, CDR2 YYDKDF (reference sequence). The CDR3 has 14 amino acids. The CDR3 region has the DNA TGTGCCACCAGCAGAGTCTATGAGGGACAGGGGTACCACTTC. Amino acids: CATSRVYEGQGYHF.

The gene calls are TRBV10-3 and TRBJ2-2, with D unresolved. Per the germline V gene, CDR1 is ENHRY and CDR2 is SYGVKD. V was clipped by 10 bases and J by 3 bases, with 12 bases between them. The CDR3 sequence is 13 residues long. For the CDR3, the DNA is TGTGCCACCGTTCCGGCGCACACCGGGGAGCTGTTTTTT. Amino acid sequence: CATVPAHTGELFF.